The 30 T cell receptor beta chains given below trace back to one sample, sequenced in a study of T cell repertoires in cytomegalovirus infection. No antigen has been identified for these receptors. TCRdb re-analysed the reads in MiXCR, keeping a single row per CDR3 protein. This table has fewer than 850,000 distinct CDR3 sequences, roughly 29% appearing once. This specimen consisted of cultured CD8+ T cells from PBMCs, obtained from culture after CMV antigen stimulation. These receptors were obtained from a human donor in good health (CMV status not recorded). Some clones in this sample may be carry-over from other donors' samples.

The chain uses TRBV4-3 and TRBJ2-2; TRBD1 agrees at 10 bases. The CDR3 loop spans 16 amino acids. V lost 0 bases to trimming and J lost 6 bases; unmatched junction nucleotides: 4. Germline V CDR1 and CDR2: LGHNA, YSLEER. CDR3 sequence: CASSQDKGQGPGELFF. CDR3 coding DNA: TGCGCCAGCAGCCAAGATAAGGGACAGGGGCCCGGGGAGCTGTTTTTT.

This rearrangement joins TRBV13 to TRBJ2-3, with 13 bases fitting TRBD2. Germline V gene lookup returns CDR1 PRHDT and CDR2 FYEKMQ (reference sequence). This CDR3 contains 17 residues. V was clipped by 4 bases and J by 3 bases; unmatched bases: 7. This chain's CDR3 is CASSSPRLAGGTDTQYF. The CDR3 region has the DNA TGTGCCAGCAGCTCCCCCCGACTAGCGGGGGGAACAGATACGCAGTATTTT.

V and J are TRBV11-2 and TRBJ2-5; 10 nucleotides agree with TRBD2. In germline, CDR1 is SGHAT, CDR2 FQNNGV. Trimming took 1 base from V and 2 from J; bases not matched to a gene: 13. The CDR3 has 19 residues. The CDR3 region is CASSLAGGSGGKKQETQYF. The CDR3 DNA follows: TGTGCCAGCAGCTTAGCGGGTGGTAGCGGGGGGAAAAAACAAGAGACCCAGTACTTC.

The chain recombines TRBV4-1 with TRBJ1-6; 9 bases align to TRBD1. In germline, CDR1 is MGHRA, CDR2 YSYEKL. The length of the CDR3 is 16 residues. V lost 2 bases and J lost 13; bases outside the gene matches: 12. The CDR3 here is CASSQSLGTGSRPLHF. The CDR3 DNA sequence: TGCGCCAGCAGCCAAAGTCTCGGGACAGGGAGTAGGCCCCTCCACTTT.

This clonotype was seen a few times. The chain links TRBV19 to TRBJ1-6; 8 bases are a match to TRBD1. The V and J ends lost 5 bases and 7 bases, in that order; junction bases with no gene match: 7. Germline V gene sequence: CDR1 LNHDA, CDR2 SQIVND (reference sequence). The CDR3 length is 15 residues. The CDR3 bases are TGTGCCAGTAGTCTCGAGACAGGGGTAAATTCACCCCTCCACTTT. It is translated as CASSLETGVNSPLHF.

This clonotype was seen at least ten times. The CDR3 bases are TGTGCCAGCAGTCAATGGACAGCTCAGCCCCAGCATTTT. Amino acids: CASSQWTAQPQHF. This chain links TRBV6-1 with TRBJ1-5; D is possibly TRBD1 (6 bases). There are 13 residues in the CDR3. The germline V gene has CDR1 MNHNS and CDR2 SASEGT. V gave up 5 bases and J gave up 6 bases, with 11 bases separating them.

This clonotype has at least ten counts. The chain carries TRBV7-2 and TRBJ2-5; D remains ambiguous. This CDR3 has 16 amino acids. In germline, CDR1 is SGHTA, CDR2 FQGNSA. V shed 2 bases and J shed 2 bases, with 15 bases lying between them. CDR3 amino acids: CASSLIELRMQETQYF. The CDR3 DNA is TGTGCCAGCAGCTTAATAGAACTCAGGATGCAAGAGACCCAGTACTTC.

V and J are TRBV4-3 and TRBJ1-6, with D unclear. This CDR3 is 17 amino acids long. Germline V CDR1 and CDR2: LGHNA, YSLEER. Trimming left V 0 bases short and J 0 bases short, with 9 bases between. CDR3 loop: CASSQDSGSSYNSPLHF. CDR3 nucleotides: TGCGCCAGCAGCCAAGATAGCGGTAGCTCCTATAATTCACCCCTCCACTTT.

The CDR3 is CASSSPGTGVGQPQHF. CDR3 nucleotides: TGTGCCAGCAGCTCACCCGGGACAGGGGTGGGTCAGCCCCAGCATTTT. The chain recombines TRBV12-3 or TRBV12-4 with TRBJ1-5; TRBD1 agrees at 10 bases. V lost 6 bases and J lost 6; bases outside the gene matches: 11. The CDR3 loop spans 16 amino acids.

This clonotype has only a few counts. V is TRBV25-1 and J is TRBJ1-2; no firm D call. This CDR3 region has 11 residues. Trimming stripped 9 bases from V and 4 bases from J, with 9 bases between. The germline gives CDR1 MGHDK, CDR2 SYGVNS. CDR3 protein: CASLGSYGYTF. DNA of the CDR3: TGTGCCAGTCTAGGGAGCTATGGCTACACCTTC.

This clonotype was counted at least ten times. The chain carries TRBV5-4 and TRBJ1-2, with a weak D call TRBD1 (6 bases). V lost 1 base and J 2 bases, leaving 18 bases between the germline ends. Looked up from germline, CDR1 is SGHNT and CDR2 is YYREEE (reference sequence). CDR3 length: 17 amino acids. CDR3 nucleotides: TGTGCCAGCAGCTTGTGGGGGACTGGGGGGCGAAACTATGGCTACACCTTC. Its protein product is CASSLWGTGGRNYGYTF.

This sequence joins TRBV12-3 or TRBV12-4 and TRBJ2-1, with a tentative D call TRBD1 (7 bases). This CDR3 region has 14 residues. Trimming stripped 3 bases from V and 4 bases from J, with 10 bases between. This CDR3 is CASSLRGQYNEQFF. The CDR3 nucleotides are TGTGCCAGCAGTTTGCGGGGACAGTACAATGAGCAGTTCTTC.

The sample holds one count of this clonotype. The chain couples TRBV9 to TRBJ1-2, with D maybe TRBD1 (6 bases). V was pared by 3 bases and J by 8 bases, with 23 bases between. Germline CDR1 reads SGDLS; CDR2 reads YYNGEE. This CDR3 comprises 16 residues. CDR3 nucleotide sequence: TGTGCCAGCAGCGGCCTCGACGGGGGGCCATCGGGAGGCTACACCTTC. Translation gives CASSGLDGGPSGGYTF.

This clonotype was seen a few times. This rearrangement joins TRBV27 to TRBJ2-2; no reliable D call. Germline values: CDR1 MNHEY, CDR2 SMNVEV (reference sequence). This CDR3 region has 15 residues. Between the trimmed V and J ends, which lost 3 bases and 7 bases, there was a span of 15 bases. The CDR3 reads CASSFLPDFDGELFF. CDR3 coding DNA: TGTGCCAGCAGTTTTCTCCCAGACTTTGACGGGGAGCTGTTTTTT.

The chain combines TRBV6-2 or TRBV6-3 with TRBJ1-1; possibly TRBD1 for D (5 bases). The CDR3 spans 15 residues. V was pared by 2 bases and J by 6 bases, with 16 bases between. Germline V gives CDR1 MNHEY, CDR2 SVGEGT. As DNA, the CDR3 is TGTGCCAGCAGTTACCCGGGCAGGGAAAGGCCTGAAGCTTTCTTT. Translation gives CASSYPGRERPEAFF.

Many counts were recorded for this clonotype. The V and J genes are TRBV7-8 and TRBJ2-7, with no clear D. The CDR3 loop spans 13 amino acids. Germline values: CDR1 SGHVS, CDR2 FQNEAQ. Trimming took off 5 bases at V and 3 bases at J, with 11 bases between the two ends. The CDR3 sequence is CASSRELYYEQYF. The CDR3 nucleotides read TGTGCCAGCAGCCGCGAGTTATACTACGAGCAGTACTTC.

This clonotype was found many times. The chain couples TRBV7-9 to TRBJ1-5; D remains unclear. CDR3 length: 12 residues. The V and J ends lost 6 bases and 4 bases respectively, with 7 bases between them. Germline CDR1 reads SEHNR; CDR2 reads FQNEAQ (reference sequence). DNA of the CDR3: TGTGCCAGCAGTCACGGGAATCAGCCCCAGCATTTT. It is translated as CASSHGNQPQHF.

V is TRBV3-1 and J is TRBJ1-2, with 8 bases that match TRBD1. CDR1 and CDR2 (germline): LGHDT, YNNKEL (reference sequence). V dropped 0 bases and J dropped 6; count of bases not matched to a gene: 9. This CDR3 has 16 residues. The CDR3 sequence is CASSQEERQGLDGYTF. The CDR3 DNA follows: TGTGCCAGCAGCCAAGAGGAGAGACAGGGGTTGGATGGCTACACCTTC.

This clonotype was seen more than once but under ten times. DNA of the CDR3: TGTGCCAGCAGCCATAGGACAGGGGAGAGCTCCTATAATTCACCCCTCCACTTT. Encoded protein: CASSHRTGESSYNSPLHF. The chain recombines TRBV7-6 with TRBJ1-6; TRBD1 matches 9 bases. The germline CDR1 and CDR2 sequences are SGHVS and FNYEAQ. V trimming: 5 bases; J trimming: 0 bases; junction bases outside the gene matches: 8. The CDR3 covers 18 residues.

The genes are TRBV2 and TRBJ1-1; no clear D. V lost 0 bases and J 7 bases, leaving 6 bases between the germline ends. Germline V gives CDR1 SNHLY, CDR2 FYNNEI. The CDR3 sequence is 12 residues long. CDR3 amino acids: CASSEAPDEAFF. The CDR3, as DNA: TGTGCCAGCAGTGAAGCGCCTGATGAAGCTTTCTTT.

The V gene is TRBV27, the J gene TRBJ2-2; D ambiguous. This CDR3 has 15 residues. In germline, CDR1 is MNHEY, CDR2 SMNVEV (reference sequence). Between the trimmed V and J ends, which lost 6 bases and 7 bases, there was a span of 18 bases. CDR3 protein: CASRTSDRYGGELFF. The CDR3 nucleotides are TGTGCCAGCAGAACCTCGGACCGCTACGGCGGGGAGCTGTTTTTT.

The table lists this clonotype with a few counts. The J gene is TRBJ2-2, the V gene TRBV28; TRBD1 matches at 7 bases. The CDR3 is made up of 14 amino acids. Germline loops: CDR1 MDHEN, CDR2 SYDVKM. J gave up 2 bases and V 6 bases, and 3 bases lay outside the gene matches. Written as DNA, the CDR3 is TGTGCCAGCAGCCGGGACAGAAACACCGGGGAGCTGTTTTTT. This gives the protein CASSRDRNTGELFF.

The rearrangement joins TRBV9 to TRBJ1-1; D might be TRBD1 (6 bases). The V gene lost 1 base and the J gene lost 4 bases, with 17 bases spanning the gap. The CDR3 spans 16 residues. Germline V gene lookup returns CDR1 SGDLS and CDR2 YYNGEE. The CDR3 loop is CASSVNRERASTEAFF. The CDR3 DNA reads TGTGCCAGCAGCGTAAACAGGGAAAGGGCGAGCACTGAAGCTTTCTTT.

This clonotype was counted only a few times. The chain carries TRBV6-1 and TRBJ2-5; D is uncertain. Per germline, CDR1 MNHNS and CDR2 SASEGT. The CDR3 covers 13 residues. Trimming stripped 5 bases from V and 5 bases from J, with 12 bases between. The chain's CDR3 is CASSRVGLETQYF. The CDR3 DNA follows: TGTGCCAGCAGTCGGGTCGGGCTTGAGACCCAGTACTTC.

This clonotype was seen repeatedly, ten times or more. V is TRBV10-3 and J is TRBJ1-5; weak D call: TRBD1 (6 bases). The CDR3 totals 14 residues. V was pared by 8 bases and J by 4 bases, with 15 bases between. Germline V gene data show CDR1 as ENHRY and CDR2 as SYGVKD. The CDR3 DNA reads as TGTGCCATCGGAACAGGGAGTAATAATCAGCCCCAGCATTTT. Its protein is CAIGTGSNNQPQHF.

This chain links TRBV27 with TRBJ1-1; no firm D call. Trimming left V 0 bases short and J 6 bases short, with 8 bases between. There are 13 residues in the CDR3. Germline-derived CDR1 and CDR2 are MNHEY and SMNVEV (reference sequence). The CDR3 DNA reads TGTGCCAGCAGTTTATCGCGGAGGGCTGAAGCTTTCTTT. This gives the protein CASSLSRRAEAFF.

A few counts support this clonotype. The chain employs TRBV7-9 and TRBJ1-6; no clear D gene. The germline gives CDR1 SEHNR, CDR2 FQNEAQ (reference sequence). The CDR3 covers 12 residues. The CDR3 region is CVPTGDSSPLHF. The CDR3 DNA follows: TGTGTTCCAACGGGCGATAGTTCACCCCTCCACTTT.

The chain recombines TRBV6-6 with TRBJ1-3; 7 bases align to TRBD1. Trimming at V came to 6 bases and at J to 3 bases, leaving 11 bases not matched to a gene. The CDR3 is 16 amino acids. Per the germline V gene, CDR1 is MNHNY and CDR2 is SVGAGI (reference sequence). The CDR3 reads CASRDTDREFGNTIYF. The CDR3 DNA reads TGTGCCAGCAGAGATACCGACAGGGAGTTTGGAAACACCATATATTTT.

The rearrangement links TRBV27 to TRBJ1-1; the D gene is possibly TRBD1 (6 bases). Germline V gives CDR1 MNHEY, CDR2 SMNVEV (reference sequence). This CDR3 spans 18 amino acids. V dropped 3 bases and J dropped 4 bases, with 24 bases sitting between them. In DNA form, the CDR3 reads TGTGCCAGCAGTTTTTCGTTCGTGGCCGACGTAGGGGGCACTGAAGCTTTCTTT. It yields the protein CASSFSFVADVGGTEAFF.

For the CDR3, the DNA is TGTGCCAGCAGCCCCCGGGGAGCGGGGGTCCACGAGCAGTTCTTC. Its translation: CASSPRGAGVHEQFF. The V and J genes are TRBV7-2 and TRBJ2-1, with 8 bases lining up with TRBD2. Germline assignment: CDR1 SGHTA and CDR2 FQGNSA. The CDR3 has 15 amino acids. V was pared by 5 bases and J by 10 bases, with 13 bases of the junction left unmatched.